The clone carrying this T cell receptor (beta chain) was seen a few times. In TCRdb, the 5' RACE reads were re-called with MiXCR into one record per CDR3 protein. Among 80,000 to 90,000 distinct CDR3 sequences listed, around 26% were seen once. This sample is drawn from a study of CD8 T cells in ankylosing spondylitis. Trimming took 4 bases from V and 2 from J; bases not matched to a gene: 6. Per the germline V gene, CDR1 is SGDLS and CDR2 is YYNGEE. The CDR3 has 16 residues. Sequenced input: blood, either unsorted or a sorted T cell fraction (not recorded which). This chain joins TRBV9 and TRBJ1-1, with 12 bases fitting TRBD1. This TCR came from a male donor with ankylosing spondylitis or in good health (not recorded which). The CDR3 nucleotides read TGTGCCAGCAGCCTGGGACAGGGGGCAGGCAACACTGAAGCTTTCTTT. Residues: CASSLGQGAGNTEAFF.